This TCR beta chain comes out of a study of T cells after yellow fever vaccination. CDR1 is ENHRY, CDR2 SYGVKD, per germline. The CDR3 has 11 residues. Points from the study as a whole: The secondary response was weaker but peaked faster, day 5 versus 15.

Using its own MiXCR run on the 5' RACE reads, TCRdb lists one record per CDR3 protein. This table holds almost 30,000 distinct CDR3 sequences, less than 6.5% found once. This clonotype was recorded at least ten times. The target antigen is unknown. One end of the junction fails to match germline, which may point to a read error. V and J are TRBV10-3 and TRBJ2-7; D gene unclear. This TCR was recovered from a man aged 25-40 years who received the YFV17D yellow fever vaccine. Source: CD8+ T cells sorted from PBMCs, taken 10 days after the yellow fever booster vaccination. The DNA of the CDR3 is TGTGCCATCAGTGATGGGCGCGCCCCGAACTTC. Protein product: CAISDGRAPNF.